This paragraph reports one T cell receptor (beta chain). As yet, its antigen is unknown. This sample includes further DNA sequences coding for the same CDR3. CD45RO-negative cells were positively selected for CCR7, leaving out terminally differentiated effector memory CD45RA+ cells. This sample is part of a study of shared clonotypes between healthy human individuals. Study findings and constraints: The authors sampled blood alone, and tissue repertoires likely differ. Clonotypes shared by all four donors outscored non-shared clonotypes in generation probability.

In germline, CDR1 is SGHAT, CDR2 FQNNGV. V was pared by 0 bases and J by 4 bases, with 7 bases between. The CDR3 contains 13 residues. Sequencing used immunoSEQ multiplex PCR; TCRdb keeps in-frame clones, though not all of them. The table has hundreds of thousands of clones, 90% to 97% seen once. The specimen was naive CD8+ T cells sorted from blood. This clonotype was sampled from a woman aged 25 to 39 in good health. The chain uses TRBV11-2 and TRBJ2-7; D could derive from TRBD1 or TRBD2 (5 bases each). Written as DNA, the CDR3 is TGTGCCAGCAGCTTAGAGAGGGGTTACGAGCAGTACTTC. It translates to CASSLERGYEQYF. Drawing the rest from reference TRBV11-2 and TRBJ2-7, the complete variable domain is EAGVAQSPRYKIIEKRQSVAFWCNPISGHATLYWYQQILGQGPKLLIQFQNNGVVDDSQLPKDRFSAERLKGVDSTLKIQPAKLEDSAVYLCASSLERGYEQYFGPGTRLTVT.